The rows below give T cell receptor beta chains drawn from one sample of a study of CD8 T cells in ankylosing spondylitis. Each CDR3 protein gets one entry after TCRdb re-called the 5' RACE reads with MiXCR. This table has under 950,000 distinct CDR3 sequences, roughly 19% appearing once. The sequenced material came from blood, either unsorted or a sorted T cell fraction (not recorded which). Every receptor here comes from a male donor with ankylosing spondylitis. Both conserved end residues are part of each CDR3. The order of the fields is V gene, clone size, D gene, J gene, CDR3 protein, CDR3 DNA. A D gene is named only where the DNA matches it firmly. Only part of the rows carry a size: once, few, many, or a class if the clone is expanded.

v_gene: TRBV20-1
abundance: .
d_gene: .
j_gene: TRBJ2-5
CDR3aa: CSASPDRETQYF
CDR3nt: TGCAGTGCTAGCCCCGACCGAGAGACCCAGTACTTC

v_gene: TRBV30
abundance: .
d_gene: .
j_gene: TRBJ2-1
CDR3aa: CAWSEGEQFF
CDR3nt: TGTGCCTGGAGTGAGGGTGAGCAGTTCTTC

v_gene: TRBV27
abundance: .
d_gene: .
j_gene: TRBJ2-7
CDR3aa: CASSHTSGTPFYEQYF
CDR3nt: TGTGCCAGCAGCCACACCTCCGGGACCCCATTTTATGAGCAGTACTTC

v_gene: TRBV5-1
abundance: few
d_gene: TRBD2
j_gene: TRBJ2-3
CDR3aa: CASSPRLAGGSDTQYF
CDR3nt: TGCGCCAGCAGCCCCCGACTAGCGGGGGGGTCAGATACGCAGTATTTT

v_gene: TRBV12-3/TRBV12-4
abundance: few
d_gene: .
j_gene: TRBJ2-1
CDR3aa: CASSLLGLAYNEQFF
CDR3nt: TGTGCCAGCAGTTTATTGGGGCTAGCATACAATGAGCAGTTCTTC

v_gene: TRBV12-3/TRBV12-4
abundance: .
d_gene: .
j_gene: TRBJ1-3
CDR3aa: CASRRTQGGGSFSGNTIYF
CDR3nt: TGTGCCAGCAGACGAACACAGGGAGGGGGATCGTTCTCTGGAAACACCATATATTTT

v_gene: TRBV12-3/TRBV12-4
abundance: .
d_gene: .
j_gene: TRBJ1-2
CDR3aa: CASTAGPLGYTF
CDR3nt: TGTGCCAGCACCGCCGGCCCTCTGGGCTACACCTTC

v_gene: TRBV11-2
abundance: .
d_gene: TRBD1
j_gene: TRBJ2-7
CDR3aa: CASTFRQGQGAEVGVYEQYF
CDR3nt: TGTGCCAGCACCTTCCGCCAAGGACAGGGGGCTGAGGTGGGAGTCTACGAGCAGTACTTC

v_gene: TRBV29-1
abundance: .
d_gene: TRBD1
j_gene: TRBJ1-1
CDR3aa: CSVLPHLRGPSTEAFF
CDR3nt: TGCAGCGTCCTACCCCACCTCAGGGGGCCCTCCACTGAAGCTTTCTTT

v_gene: TRBV19
abundance: few
d_gene: TRBD1
j_gene: TRBJ2-1
CDR3aa: CASSGTGVNEQFF
CDR3nt: TGTGCCAGTTCCGGGACAGGGGTGAATGAGCAGTTCTTC

v_gene: TRBV28
abundance: .
d_gene: .
j_gene: TRBJ1-2
CDR3aa: CASSLVWGGPYGYTF
CDR3nt: TGTGCCAGCAGTTTAGTATGGGGGGGCCCCTATGGCTACACCTTC

v_gene: TRBV20-1
abundance: .
d_gene: TRBD2
j_gene: TRBJ2-1
CDR3aa: CSANGRESYNEQFF
CDR3nt: TGCAGTGCTAACGGGAGGGAGTCCTACAATGAGCAGTTCTTC

v_gene: TRBV15
abundance: many
d_gene: TRBD1
j_gene: TRBJ1-5
CDR3aa: CATSRETTGHQPQHF
CDR3nt: TGTGCCACCAGCAGAGAAACGACAGGGCATCAGCCCCAGCATTTT

v_gene: TRBV11-1
abundance: .
d_gene: TRBD1
j_gene: TRBJ2-7
CDR3aa: CASSLYGREGTVTYEQYF
CDR3nt: TGTGCCAGCAGCTTATACGGGCGCGAAGGGACAGTCACCTACGAGCAGTACTTC

v_gene: TRBV7-8
abundance: .
d_gene: TRBD1
j_gene: TRBJ1-6
CDR3aa: CASSLAAGGNSPLHF
CDR3nt: TGTGCCAGCAGCTTAGCGGCAGGGGGGAATTCACCCCTCCACTTT

v_gene: TRBV7-8
abundance: many
d_gene: .
j_gene: TRBJ1-5
CDR3aa: CASSPTPGQPQHF
CDR3nt: TGTGCCAGCAGCCCAACTCCCGGTCAGCCCCAGCATTTT

v_gene: TRBV6-1
abundance: few
d_gene: .
j_gene: TRBJ1-2
CDR3aa: CASSELGEMDYGYTF
CDR3nt: TGTGCCAGCAGTGAACTCGGGGAAATGGACTATGGCTACACCTTC

v_gene: TRBV4-2
abundance: .
d_gene: .
j_gene: TRBJ1-3
CDR3aa: CASSQDFRAGNTIYF
CDR3nt: TGTGCCAGCAGCCAAGATTTCCGGGCGGGAAACACCATATATTTT

v_gene: TRBV20-1
abundance: .
d_gene: .
j_gene: TRBJ2-5
CDR3aa: CSARDGGGRRETQYF
CDR3nt: TGCAGTGCTAGAGATGGTGGCGGGCGCAGGGAGACCCAGTACTTC

v_gene: TRBV28
abundance: .
d_gene: TRBD2
j_gene: TRBJ2-7
CDR3aa: CAASWTSNEQYF
CDR3nt: TGTGCCGCCAGCTGGACTAGCAACGAGCAGTACTTC

v_gene: TRBV12-3/TRBV12-4
abundance: many
d_gene: .
j_gene: TRBJ1-2
CDR3aa: CASSLRRDYGYTF
CDR3nt: TGTGCCAGCAGTTTACGGAGGGACTATGGCTACACCTTC

v_gene: TRBV11-2
abundance: few
d_gene: .
j_gene: TRBJ2-7
CDR3aa: CASSPTLRVYEQYF
CDR3nt: TGTGCCAGCAGCCCCACCCTGAGGGTCTACGAGCAGTACTTC

v_gene: TRBV28
abundance: .
d_gene: .
j_gene: TRBJ2-7
CDR3aa: CASSLPGYYEQYF
CDR3nt: TGTGCCAGCAGTTTACCGGGGTATTACGAGCAGTACTTC

v_gene: TRBV5-5
abundance: many
d_gene: TRBD1
j_gene: TRBJ1-5
CDR3aa: CASSPGQVNQPQHF
CDR3nt: TGTGCCAGCAGCCCCGGACAGGTCAATCAGCCCCAGCATTTT

v_gene: TRBV29-1
abundance: .
d_gene: TRBD1
j_gene: TRBJ2-2
CDR3aa: CSVGPTGHTGELFF
CDR3nt: TGCAGCGTCGGTCCGACAGGGCACACCGGGGAGCTGTTTTTT

v_gene: TRBV12-3/TRBV12-4
abundance: .
d_gene: .
j_gene: TRBJ1-1
CDR3aa: CASSWKQGAEAFF
CDR3nt: TGTGCCAGCAGTTGGAAACAGGGAGCTGAAGCTTTCTTT

v_gene: TRBV5-1
abundance: .
d_gene: .
j_gene: TRBJ2-2
CDR3aa: CASSLSGSPGELFF
CDR3nt: TGCGCCAGCAGCTTATCAGGGAGTCCCGGGGAGCTGTTTTTT

v_gene: TRBV7-9
abundance: .
d_gene: TRBD1
j_gene: TRBJ1-6
CDR3aa: CASSRQDRGPSPLHF
CDR3nt: TGTGCCAGCAGCCGGCAGGACAGGGGGCCTTCACCCCTCCACTTT

v_gene: TRBV19
abundance: .
d_gene: .
j_gene: TRBJ1-1
CDR3aa: CASSIQRQVVPNTEAFF
CDR3nt: TGTGCCAGTAGTATCCAGAGACAGGTCGTACCGAACACTGAAGCTTTCTTT

v_gene: TRBV12-3/TRBV12-4
abundance: many
d_gene: .
j_gene: TRBJ2-7
CDR3aa: CASSLRDRGIRSYEQYF
CDR3nt: TGTGCCAGCAGTTTACGCGACCGAGGGATCAGGTCCTACGAGCAGTACTTC

v_gene: TRBV20-1
abundance: .
d_gene: .
j_gene: TRBJ1-3
CDR3aa: CSARPSFLYF
CDR3nt: TGCAGTGCTAGACCGTCTTTCTTATATTTT

v_gene: TRBV7-6
abundance: few
d_gene: .
j_gene: TRBJ1-3
CDR3aa: CASSQTGPSSGNTIYF
CDR3nt: TGTGCCAGCAGCCAAACCGGACCAAGCTCTGGAAACACCATATATTTT

v_gene: TRBV7-9
abundance: few
d_gene: .
j_gene: TRBJ1-2
CDR3aa: CASRLIRQGGDYGYTF
CDR3nt: TGTGCCAGCAGGCTAATCCGGCAGGGTGGTGACTATGGCTACACCTTC